This T cell receptor beta chain was retrieved from a study of T cell responses to AZD1222 COVID-19 vaccine. Study-wide results and caveats: Reportedly, nearly half the spike-specific TCRs target unmutated variant regions.

The ends were cut back, 3 bases at V and 0 bases at J, with 20 bases in the middle. This CDR3 contains 18 residues. The germline CDR1 and CDR2 sequences are SGHDN and FVKESK. Sequencing used immunoSEQ multiplex PCR; TCRdb keeps in-frame clones, though not all of them. The profile shows around 99,000 clones, around nine tenths of them singletons. Comments on this clone: Its antigen is unidentified.

Source: peripheral blood, taken on day 0 of AZD1222 vaccination. This TCR came from an adult in good health. This rearrangement joins TRBV14 to TRBJ1-1; the D is unclear. The chain's CDR3 is CASSHLGVLSIMNTEAFF. The CDR3 DNA reads as TGTGCCAGCAGCCACCTTGGGGTCTTAAGTATTATGAACACTGAAGCTTTCTTT. The full variable domain, completed using reference TRBV14 and TRBJ1-1, is EAGVTQFPSHSVIEKGQTVTLRCDPISGHDNLYWYRRVMGKEIKFLLHFVKESKQDESGMPNNRFLAERTGGTYSTLKVQPAELEDSGVYFCASSHLGVLSIMNTEAFFGQGTRLTVV.